The rows below give T cell receptor beta chains drawn from one sample of a study of OX40 agonist ivuxolimab in advanced cancers. Data came from immunoSEQ multiplex PCR; TCRdb stores just in-frame clones and leaves some out. The table shows around 56,000 clones, with approximately 80% occurring only once. The material was CD4+ or CD8+ T cells sorted from blood, obtained in a trial of the OX40 agonist ivuxolimab. The origin of the receptors is an adult with an advanced solid tumor such as melanoma, head and neck, liver or kidney cancer. Both conserved end residues are part of each CDR3. A D gene is named only where the DNA matches it firmly. For some rows the clone size is stated as once, few or many, or as a class when expanded; others skip it.

J: TRBJ2-7; D: NA; size: NA; V: TRBV27; length: 16; DNA: TGTGCCAGCAGAGGAACAACCGAGGGGGGCGGCTACGAGCAGTACTTC; CDR3: CASRGTTEGGGYEQYF
J: TRBJ2-2; D: NA; size: once; V: TRBV7-2; length: 15; DNA: TGTGCCAGCAGCAGAGACGGACTGGCCGTCTTTGTGCTGTTTTTT; CDR3: CASSRDGLAVFVLFF
J: TRBJ1-5; D: NA; size: NA; V: TRBV5-5; length: 16; DNA: TGTGCCAGCAGCCCCGGGGGGCCCAATAGCAATCAGCCCCAGCATTTT; CDR3: CASSPGGPNSNQPQHF
J: TRBJ2-3; D: TRBD1; size: NA; V: TRBV7-9; length: 13; DNA: TGTGCCAGCAGCTCCCGACAGGGAGATACGCAGTATTTT; CDR3: CASSSRQGDTQYF
J: TRBJ1-5; D: TRBD1; size: NA; V: TRBV19; length: 15; DNA: TGTGCCAGTACTCCCGGGACAGCCTATAATCAGCCCCAGCATTTT; CDR3: CASTPGTAYNQPQHF
J: TRBJ2-7; D: TRBD2; size: few; V: TRBV5-1; length: 12; DNA: TGCGCCAGCAGGCCGACTAGCGGAGAGCAGTACTTC; CDR3: CASRPTSGEQYF
J: TRBJ1-1; D: TRBD1; size: NA; V: TRBV27; length: 13; DNA: TGTGCCAGCAGGACCAGGGGGCGGACTGAAGCTTTCTTT; CDR3: CASRTRGRTEAFF
J: TRBJ2-7; D: NA; size: few; V: TRBV6-1; length: 12; DNA: TGTGCCAGCAGTTTCTTCTCCTACGAGCAGTACTTC; CDR3: CASSFFSYEQYF
J: TRBJ1-3; D: NA; size: NA; V: TRBV30; length: 16; DNA: TGTGCCTGGAGTGTGGTCAGGCCCTCCTCTGGAAACACCATATATTTT; CDR3: CAWSVVRPSSGNTIYF
J: TRBJ2-1; D: TRBD2; size: NA; V: TRBV5-1; length: 15; DNA: TGCGCCAGCAGCTTGGGACTAGCGGGAGTAGGTGAGCAGTTCTTC; CDR3: CASSLGLAGVGEQFF
J: TRBJ2-7; D: NA; size: NA; V: TRBV7-9; length: 14; DNA: TGTGCCAGCAGCTTAATCCCGACAGACTACGAGCAGTACTTC; CDR3: CASSLIPTDYEQYF
J: TRBJ2-7; D: NA; size: NA; V: TRBV6-6; length: 15; DNA: TGTGCCAGCAGTTACTCGACCGACCAAGCCCACGAGCAGTACTTC; CDR3: CASSYSTDQAHEQYF
J: TRBJ2-5; D: TRBD2; size: NA; V: TRBV6-5; length: 15; DNA: TGTGCCAGCGTCCCTAGCGGGGCTCTACAAGAGACCCAGTACTTC; CDR3: CASVPSGALQETQYF
J: TRBJ2-1; D: TRBD2; size: NA; V: TRBV4-1; length: 16; DNA: TGCGCCAGCAGGTCCCTGGGGGGGAAAACCTACAATGAGCAGTTCTTC; CDR3: CASRSLGGKTYNEQFF
J: TRBJ2-3; D: TRBD2; size: NA; V: TRBV9; length: 16; DNA: TGTGCCAGCAGCGTCGATACTAGCGGGAGCGGTAGGTTGGGGTATTTT; CDR3: CASSVDTSGSGRLGYF
J: TRBJ2-7; D: NA; size: NA; V: TRBV5-3; length: 14; DNA: TGTGCCAGAAGCCCGGGCCATTCTTCACAAGAGCAGTACTTC; CDR3: CARSPGHSSQEQYF
J: TRBJ1-1; D: NA; size: NA; V: TRBV5-1; length: 15; DNA: TGCGCCAGCAGCACGTACCCGGACACGAACACTGAAGCTTTCTTT; CDR3: CASSTYPDTNTEAFF
J: TRBJ1-3; D: NA; size: NA; V: TRBV19; length: 15; DNA: TGTGCCAGTAGTACCGGGGTCGACTCTGGAAACACCATATATTTT; CDR3: CASSTGVDSGNTIYF
J: TRBJ2-5; D: TRBD2; size: NA; V: TRBV11-2; length: 16; DNA: TGTGCCAGCAGCTTAGGGGCTAGCGGGGATGGCGAGACCCAGTACTTC; CDR3: CASSLGASGDGETQYF
J: TRBJ2-5; D: NA; size: NA; V: TRBV7-6; length: 16; DNA: TGTGCCAGCAGTTATTTGCGGGGAGGGGGCCAAGAGACCCAGTACTTC; CDR3: CASSYLRGGGQETQYF
J: TRBJ1-6; D: NA; size: NA; V: TRBV25-1; length: 15; DNA: TGTGCCAGCACCCAAAAGGGGGGGTATAATTCACCCCTCCACTTT; CDR3: CASTQKGGYNSPLHF
J: TRBJ1-1; D: NA; size: NA; V: TRBV7-2; length: 17; DNA: TGTGCCAGCAGCTCCCCCAGGCAGGGCGTTCAATACACTGAAGCTTTCTTT; CDR3: CASSSPRQGVQYTEAFF
J: TRBJ2-3; D: TRBD2; size: NA; V: TRBV4-1; length: 18; DNA: TGCGCCAGCAGCCAAGAAGGCGGGGGGGCTTGGGTCACAGATACGCAGTATTTT; CDR3: CASSQEGGGAWVTDTQYF
J: TRBJ1-6; D: NA; size: NA; V: TRBV28; length: 17; DNA: NA; CDR3: CASSSSGPSSYNSPLHF
J: TRBJ2-2; D: TRBD2; size: NA; V: TRBV2; length: 16; DNA: TGTGCCACCAGATCCCCTAGCGGGGGGAACACCGGGGAGCTGTTTTTT; CDR3: CATRSPSGGNTGELFF
J: TRBJ2-3; D: TRBD2; size: once; V: TRBV2; length: 14; DNA: TGTGCCAGCAGTCGAAGCGGGAGGGAAGATACGCAGTATTTT; CDR3: CASSRSGREDTQYF